Listed below are T cell receptor beta chains from one sample, sequenced in a study of cytomegalovirus exposure and HLA in healthy donors. Using immunoSEQ multiplex PCR, the repertoire was profiled, and TCRdb retains in-frame clones only, with some absent. Of some 180,000 clones in the sample, roughly 77% are singletons; the top ten hold approximately 2%. Sequencing input: PBMCs. Receptors originate from a woman in her twenties or thirties in good health and CMV-seronegative. The conserved cysteine and the conserved F or W are not part of the CDR3 here.

cdr3_aa j_call v_call
ASTLAGGPHNEQF TRBJ2-1 TRBV12-5
SVEVPQGRFYGYT TRBJ1-2 TRBV29-1
ASIGGLYGYT TRBJ1-2 TRBV6-6
ASLKEGSSYEQY TRBJ2-7 TRBV6-5
ASSEVSDRWGMNTEAF TRBJ1-1 TRBV2
ASSPKAGNSYEQY TRBJ2-7 TRBV7-3
ASSQAPGALHNEQF TRBJ2-1 TRBV4-1
ASSSFSTDTQY TRBJ2-3 TRBV7-3
ASSPKGANYGYT TRBJ1-2 TRBV18
AWSLSDRYYGYT TRBJ1-2 TRBV30
ASLGQAPYEQY TRBJ2-7 TRBV19
ASSLALTLGSSYNEQF TRBJ2-1 TRBV5-1
ASSPGDRRGSAAF TRBJ1-1 TRBV25-1
ASSPRQGWTGELF TRBJ2-2 TRBV6-5
ASSEQGAHYEQY TRBJ2-7 TRBV6-1
ASSSVPNRGGSYNEQF TRBJ2-1 TRBV4-2